These T cell receptor beta chains were read from a single sample in a study of T cell responses to AZD1222 COVID-19 vaccine. Using immunoSEQ multiplex PCR, the repertoire was profiled, and TCRdb retains in-frame clones only, with some absent. Of about 100,000 clones in the sample, about 86% were seen once. The specimen comprised peripheral blood, sampled on day 0 of AZD1222 vaccination. The receptor set was obtained from an adult in good health. Both conserved end residues are part of each CDR3. A D gene is named only where the DNA matches it firmly. Clone sizes are given selectively: once, few, many, or a class where the clone is expanded.

CDR3,DNA,J,size,V,D
CASSLVPGHEQYF,TGTGCCAGCAGCTTGGTACCGGGGCACGAGCAGTACTTC,TRBJ2-7,many,TRBV5-4,-
CASSPETGFGYTF,TGTGCCAGCAGCCCAGAGACAGGGTTTGGCTACACCTTC,TRBJ1-2,-,TRBV5-4,TRBD1
CASSFGGANTEAFF,TGCGCCAGCAGCTTTGGGGGCGCGAACACTGAAGCTTTCTTT,TRBJ1-1,-,TRBV5-1,-
CASSRWGPKTATNEKLFF,TGTGCCAGCAGCCGTTGGGGGCCTAAAACTGCAACTAATGAAAAACTGTTTTTT,TRBJ1-4,-,TRBV7-2,-
CAISETGYGYTF,TGTGCCATCAGTGAGACAGGCTATGGCTACACCTTC,TRBJ1-2,-,TRBV10-3,-
CASSVGSSWGRASYEQYF,TGTGCCAGCAGCGTAGGGAGTAGTTGGGGTCGGGCTTCCTACGAGCAGTACTTC,TRBJ2-7,-,TRBV9,-
CASSQGTGEMNEQYF,TGCGCCAGCAGCCAAGGGACAGGGGAAATGAACGAGCAGTACTTC,TRBJ2-7,-,TRBV4-1,TRBD1
CASIPGFMDNEQFF,TGTGCCAGCATACCCGGGTTCATGGACAATGAGCAGTTCTTC,TRBJ2-1,-,TRBV2,-
CASSRGSRNTGELFF,TGTGCCAGCAGCCGCGGTAGCAGAAACACCGGGGAGCTGTTTTTT,TRBJ2-2,-,TRBV7-2,-
CASSSGNTEAFF,TGTGCCAGCAGTTCGGGGAACACTGAAGCTTTCTTT,TRBJ1-1,-,TRBV12-3/TRBV12-4,-
CASSLRLQGPEKLFF,TGTGCCAGCAGCCTAAGGCTCCAGGGGCCTGAAAAACTGTTTTTT,TRBJ1-4,-,TRBV13,-
CATSSPGTSGGSDTQYF,TGTGCCACCAGCTCCCCGGGGACTAGCGGGGGGTCGGATACGCAGTATTTT,TRBJ2-3,-,TRBV24-1,TRBD2
CASSPSAPQPQHF,TGTGCCAGCAGTCCCTCGGCCCCTCAGCCCCAGCATTTT,TRBJ1-5,-,TRBV6-6,-
CASSEKRQGQGGKLFF,TGTGCCAGCAGTGAAAAGAGACAGGGCCAAGGAGGAAAACTGTTTTTT,TRBJ1-4,-,TRBV25-1,TRBD1
CASSLGTGLSGNTIYF,TGCGCCAGCAGCTTGGGTACAGGATTGTCTGGAAACACCATATATTTT,TRBJ1-3,-,TRBV5-1,-
CASSQYSGNTIYF,TGTGCCAGCAGCCAATACTCTGGAAACACCATATATTTT,TRBJ1-3,few,TRBV7-9,-
CASRLAMVDEQFF,TGTGCCAGTAGACTAGCAATGGTTGATGAGCAGTTCTTC,TRBJ2-1,-,TRBV19,-
CASRPRYRMNTEAFF,TGTGCCAGCAGACCCCGCTACAGGATGAACACTGAAGCTTTCTTT,TRBJ1-1,-,TRBV7-9,-
CASSPGQGANYGYTF,TGTGCCAGCAGCCCCGGGCAGGGGGCTAACTATGGCTACACCTTC,TRBJ1-2,-,TRBV6-5,TRBD1
CASSSPPGSDTQYF,TGTGCCAGCAGCTCTCCACCCGGATCGGATACGCAGTATTTT,TRBJ2-3,-,TRBV7-6,-
CASSHLGTGYQGYTF,TGTGCCAGCAGCCACCTCGGCACCGGGTATCAGGGCTACACCTTC,TRBJ1-2,-,TRBV27,-
CASSIGWGVTGELFF,TGTGCCAGTAGTATCGGTTGGGGGGTCACCGGGGAGCTGTTTTTT,TRBJ2-2,once,TRBV19,-
CASSPQPSYEQYF,TGTGCCAGCAGCCCGCAACCCTCCTACGAGCAGTACTTC,TRBJ2-7,-,TRBV7-3,-
CASTGTRQETQYF,TGCGCCAGCACGGGGACCAGACAAGAGACCCAGTACTTC,TRBJ2-5,-,TRBV5-1,-
CASSQLAGVTDTQYF,TGTGCCAGCAGCCAGCTAGCGGGAGTAACAGATACGCAGTATTTT,TRBJ2-3,-,TRBV14,TRBD2
CASSPLPRNRDSGNTIYF,TGTGCCAGCTCCCCCCTCCCCCGCAACAGGGACTCTGGAAACACCATATATTTT,TRBJ1-3,-,TRBV18,-
CASSLGTALGKLFF,TGTGCCAGCAGCTTAGGTACAGCCTTGGGAAAACTGTTTTTT,TRBJ1-4,-,TRBV7-9,-
CATSDIRPGEQFF,TGTGCCACCAGTGATATCCGTCCGGGGGAGCAGTTCTTC,TRBJ2-1,once,TRBV24-1,-
CASSEGQGNSPLHF,TGTGCCAGCAGTGAGGGACAGGGAAATTCACCCCTCCACTTT,TRBJ1-6,once,TRBV6-1,TRBD1
CASSIDRGRVGGYTF,TGTGCCAGTAGTATAGATCGGGGCAGGGTAGGAGGCTACACCTTC,TRBJ1-2,-,TRBV19,-
CASSLRGLASNEQFF,TGTGCCAGCAGCTTGCGGGGACTAGCGTCCAATGAGCAGTTCTTC,TRBJ2-1,once,TRBV21-1,-
CASSQLARDTQYF,TGTGCCAGCAGCCAACTAGCGAGAGATACGCAGTATTTT,TRBJ2-3,-,TRBV11-2,TRBD2
CASSMNGVLDRNTGELFF,TGTGCCAGTAGCATGAACGGGGTTTTGGACAGGAACACCGGGGAGCTGTTTTTT,TRBJ2-2,-,TRBV19,-
CAWSASRNNEQFF,TGTGCCTGGAGTGCTTCACGAAACAATGAGCAGTTCTTC,TRBJ2-1,-,TRBV30,-
CASIGQPPTGYGYTF,TGTGCCAGCATAGGACAGCCCCCTACAGGCTATGGCTACACCTTC,TRBJ1-2,-,TRBV6-6,-
CAWIQGGTEAFF,TGTGCCTGGATTCAGGGTGGAACTGAAGCTTTCTTT,TRBJ1-1,-,TRBV30,-
CASIGQGAKGNTIYF,TGTGCCAGTATTGGACAGGGGGCAAAAGGAAACACCATATATTTT,TRBJ1-3,-,TRBV19,TRBD1
CASSSSGDEQYF,TGTGCCAGCAGCTCCTCAGGGGACGAGCAGTACTTC,TRBJ2-7,once,TRBV5-5,-
CASSLAGQGGEKLFF,TGCGCCAGCAGCTTGGCTGGGCAGGGAGGGGAAAAACTGTTTTTT,TRBJ1-4,-,TRBV5-1,-
CAWSVGAAGASDTQYF,TGTGCCTGGAGTGTAGGGGCAGCGGGAGCCTCAGATACGCAGTATTTT,TRBJ2-3,-,TRBV30,TRBD2
CSVEQFMNTEAFF,TGCAGCGTTGAACAGTTCATGAACACTGAAGCTTTCTTT,TRBJ1-1,-,TRBV29-1,-
CASLPGQGTRNWREKEAGELFF,TGCGCCAGCTTACCGGGACAGGGGACTCGTAACTGGCGGGAGAAAGAGGCCGGGGAGCTGTTTTTT,TRBJ2-2,-,TRBV23-1,TRBD1
CASKTGTGNEKLFF,TGTGCCAGCAAGACCGGGACAGGGAATGAAAAACTGTTTTTT,TRBJ1-4,once,TRBV18,TRBD1
CASSLGTAPLHF,TGTGCCAGCAGTTTAGGGACAGCACCCCTCCACTTT,TRBJ1-6,-,TRBV27,TRBD1
CASSNREGTEAFF,TGTGCCAGCAGCAACAGGGAGGGCACTGAAGCTTTCTTT,TRBJ1-1,-,TRBV7-8,-
CASTSGTSGGLDTGELFF,TGTGCCAGCACCTCCGGGACTAGCGGGGGGTTGGACACCGGGGAGCTGTTTTTT,TRBJ2-2,-,TRBV7-6,TRBD2
CASSPRVGGKSYEQYF,TGTGCCAGCAGCCCCCGGGTTGGGGGCAAGTCCTACGAGCAGTACTTC,TRBJ2-7,-,TRBV11-3,-
CAIRRGSSGGSTDTQYF,TGTGCCATCAGGAGGGGGTCTAGCGGGGGTAGCACAGATACGCAGTATTTT,TRBJ2-3,-,TRBV10-3,TRBD2
CASSLGGGRGPDTQYF,TGTGCCAGCAGCTTAGGAGGAGGGAGGGGACCAGATACGCAGTATTTT,TRBJ2-3,-,TRBV7-2,TRBD2
CASSKDRSYEQYF,TGTGCCAGCAGTAAGGACAGATCCTACGAGCAGTACTTC,TRBJ2-7,-,TRBV2,-
CAWTRSGTVNEKLFF,TGTGCCTGGACGAGATCCGGGACAGTCAATGAAAAACTGTTTTTT,TRBJ1-4,-,TRBV30,TRBD1
CASSISGNTEAFF,TGTGCCAGCAGCATTTCGGGGAACACTGAAGCTTTCTTT,TRBJ1-1,-,TRBV7-9,-
CAFQGNGNTIYF,TGTGCCTTCCAGGGGAATGGAAACACCATATATTTT,TRBJ1-3,-,TRBV30,-
CASSLEGLSLHF,TGTGCCAGCAGTTTAGAGGGTTTATCCCTCCACTTT,TRBJ1-6,-,TRBV12-3/TRBV12-4,-
CASSVGQNHYGYTF,TGTGCCAGCAGCGTAGGGCAGAACCATTATGGCTACACCTTC,TRBJ1-2,-,TRBV9,-
CASSPIGGASGELFF,TGTGCCAGCTCACCAATTGGAGGGGCGAGCGGGGAGCTGTTTTTT,TRBJ2-2,-,TRBV18,-
CASSIGLGQPQHF,TGTGCCAGTAGTATAGGGTTGGGTCAGCCCCAGCATTTT,TRBJ1-5,few,TRBV19,-
CASSLPSAKGPGSPLHF,TGTGCCAGCAGCTTACCATCGGCCAAGGGGCCCGGTTCACCCCTCCACTTT,TRBJ1-6,-,TRBV7-8,-
CASSLGLGQGSYEQYF,TGTGCCAGCAGCTTGGGACTTGGACAGGGGTCCTACGAGCAGTACTTC,TRBJ2-7,-,TRBV11-3,TRBD1
CASSSTTVPQETQYF,TGTGCCAGCAGCTCCACGACAGTCCCCCAGGAGACCCAGTACTTC,TRBJ2-5,-,TRBV7-9,-